This T cell receptor (beta chain) is from a study of shared clonotypes between healthy human individuals. General study points: Generally, estimated richness proved larger in naive subsets than it did in memory subsets.

This CDR3 region has 13 residues. The ends were cut back, 1 base at V and 0 bases at J, with 3 bases in the middle. The germline V gene has CDR1 LNHDA and CDR2 SQIVND (reference sequence). The data were produced by immunoSEQ multiplex PCR, yet TCRdb's version contains in-frame clones alone and is incomplete. The sample includes about 2.4 million clones, approximately 94% of them seen just once. Details on this clone: Its antigen is undetermined.

Sequenced material: naive CD4+ T cells sorted from blood. The subset denotes: CD45RA+ positively selected. The chain joins TRBV19 to TRBJ1-1; D gene ambiguous. The sequence was collected from a man between 18 and 29 years old in good health. The CDR3 coding sequence is TGTGCCAGTAGTATAGCCGTGAACACTGAAGCTTTCTTT. Translating it yields CASSIAVNTEAFF.